Each of the 21 T cell receptor beta chains below was sequenced from the same sample in a study of blood T cells in healthy people across ages. It was with a sample-barcoded 5' primer and a J-beta primer mix that a second PCR of roughly 7 to 12 cycles was run. TCRdb itself ran the 5' RACE reads through MiXCR, one entry per CDR3 protein. The table shows roughly 1.7 million distinct CDR3 sequences, with about 32% occurring only once. Sequencing input: blood. These receptors originate from a woman aged 30 to 39 in good health.

The chain is built from TRBV10-2 and TRBJ1-1; the match to TRBD1 covers 11 bases. The germline CDR1 and CDR2 sequences are WSHSY and SAAADI. The CDR3 sequence is 14 residues long. The V and J ends lost 8 bases and 5 bases, in that order; junction bases with no gene match: 7. The CDR3 DNA sequence: TGCGCCAGCGGGACCGGGACAGGGGGTACTGAAGCTTTCTTT. Encoded protein: CASGTGTGGTEAFF.

This clonotype was seen a few times. V gene TRBV20-1 combines with J gene TRBJ1-2; D perhaps matches TRBD1 (5 bases). The germline gives CDR1 DFQATT, CDR2 SNEGSKA (reference sequence). With 0 bases removed from V and 6 bases from J, the gap between germline ends came to 11 bases. This CDR3 region has 13 residues. The DNA of the CDR3 is TGCAGTGCTAGAGACCCGGGACGTCATGGCTACACCTTC. This translates into CSARDPGRHGYTF.

The chain recombines TRBV5-1 with TRBJ2-7; either TRBD1 or TRBD2 may supply D (6 bases each). V lost 7 bases and J lost 9, with 20 bases in between. The germline V gene has CDR1 SGHRS and CDR2 YFSETQ. The CDR3 extends over 13 amino acids. The CDR3 coding sequence is TGCGCCAGCGGCGGAGGGGGGTCGAGGGTGCAGTACTTC. Translated, it gives CASGGGGSRVQYF.

This clonotype was observed a handful of times. The chain uses TRBV10-3 and TRBJ1-5; TRBD1 agrees at 10 bases. The V segment lost 2 bases and the J segment 7 bases; nucleotides outside the gene matches: 5. The CDR3 totals 15 residues. The germline V gene has CDR1 ENHRY and CDR2 SYGVKD. CDR3 nucleotides: TGTGCCATCAGTGAGGGGACAGGGGCGAGCCAGCCCCAGCATTTT. Residues: CAISEGTGASQPQHF.

V gene TRBV7-9 combines with J gene TRBJ2-5; TRBD1 is a possible D gene (6 bases). The J call could be wrong; TRBJ2-7 is a better fit for the DNA end. Germline V lookup: CDR1 SEHNR, CDR2 FQNEAQ (reference sequence). The CDR3 runs 12 residues. CDR3 in amino acids: CASSTGLYEQYF. The CDR3 DNA sequence: TGTGCCAGCAGCACAGGGCTATACGAGCAGTACTTC.

Concerning this clonotype itself: This may stem from a read error, because a much larger clone lies one nucleotide away. The chain is built from TRBV10-3 and TRBJ2-7; no firm D call. The V and J ends lost 2 bases and 3 bases respectively, with 11 bases between them. In germline, CDR1 is ENHRY, CDR2 SYGVKD. The CDR3 is 14 residues long. The CDR3 spells CAISETAPVYEQYF. The CDR3 DNA reads TGTGCCATCAGTGAGACAGCTCCGGTCTACGAGCAGTACTTC.

This clonotype was recorded a few times. This chain joins TRBV6-2 or TRBV6-3 and TRBJ2-3; weak D call: TRBD1 (6 bases). The CDR3 is made up of 17 amino acids. Trimming left V 11 bases short and J 4 bases short, with 28 bases between. Germline V gene lookup returns CDR1 MNHEY and CDR2 SVGEGT. This CDR3 reads CACLPAVQGTGADTQYF. CDR3 bases: TGTGCCTGTCTCCCGGCCGTACAGGGTACCGGGGCAGATACGCAGTATTTT.

As for this clonotype: The junction differs from germline at one of its ends, possibly a read error. This chain uses TRBV6-2 or TRBV6-3 with TRBJ2-7; 10 bases line up with TRBD1. Germline V lookup: CDR1 MNHEY, CDR2 SVGEGT. The CDR3 spans 19 residues. The DNA for the CDR3 is TGTGCCAACAGTTTCTCCGGGACAGGGGCCAAAGCGGGGTACTACGAGCAGTACTTC. It translates to CANSFSGTGAKAGYYEQYF.

The chain joins TRBV20-1 to TRBJ2-1; weak D call: TRBD1 (6 bases). Germline lookup yields CDR1 DFQATT and CDR2 SNEGSKA (reference sequence). CDR3 size: 14 residues. Trimming took off 5 bases at V and 0 bases at J, with 11 bases between the two ends. CDR3 nucleotides: TGCAGTGCTTCTACAGGGTACTCCTACAATGAGCAGTTCTTC. This gives the protein CSASTGYSYNEQFF.

In this sample, this clonotype turned up a few times. This chain connects TRBV12-3 or TRBV12-4 to TRBJ2-3; D is undetermined. The germline V and J ends were trimmed by 3 bases and 0 bases, with 10 bases remaining between them. The CDR3 length is 15 residues. CDR3: CASSFEFFSTDTQYF. CDR3 nucleotide sequence: TGTGCCAGCAGTTTTGAGTTTTTTAGCACAGATACGCAGTATTTT.

This clonotype came up a few times. This sequence joins TRBV7-2 and TRBJ2-5; no clear D. V shed 5 bases and J shed 5 bases, with 9 bases lying between them. The germline V gene encodes CDR1 SGHTA and CDR2 FQGNSA. This CDR3 comprises 12 residues. The CDR3, as DNA: TGTGCCAGCAGCGGTAATCGGGAGACCCAGTACTTC. Amino acids: CASSGNRETQYF.

For this clonotype: A much larger clone lies a single base off, so this may be a read error. The V call is TRBV5-1, the J call TRBJ2-5, with 7 bases lining up with TRBD1. The CDR3 runs 14 residues. Trimming at V came to 2 bases and at J to 4 bases, leaving 5 bases not matched to a gene. Germline-derived CDR1 and CDR2 are SGHRS and YFSETQ. Here the CDR3 DNA reads TGCGCCAGCAGCTTCGGACAGGCGGGAGAGACCCAGTACTTC. Protein product: CASSFGQAGETQYF.

As regards this clonotype: An end of the junction differs from the germline gene, which may be a read error. The genes are TRBV3-1 and TRBJ2-3; the match to TRBD2 covers 7 bases. CDR3 length: 16 residues. Germline V gives CDR1 LGHDT, CDR2 YNNKEL (reference sequence). CDR3 residues: CTSSRSGLGGTDTQYF. CDR3 nucleotides: TGTACCAGCAGCCGTTCCGGACTAGGAGGTACAGATACGCAGTATTTT.

This clonotype showed up just a few times. J is TRBJ2-5 and V is TRBV7-3, with D perhaps matching TRBD2 (6 bases). The assigned J gene may be wrong: the sequence end matches TRBJ2-7 better. Per germline, CDR1 SGHTA and CDR2 FQGTGA. This CDR3 is built from 14 residues. CDR3 protein: CASSPMAGTYEQYF. CDR3 in DNA: TGTGCCAGCAGCCCCATGGCGGGAACCTACGAGCAGTACTTC.

Here the CDR3 reads CSAESTEAFF. The CDR3, as DNA: TGCAGCGCCGAGAGCACTGAAGCTTTCTTT. J is TRBJ1-1 and V is TRBV29-1, with D unresolved. This CDR3 has 10 residues. The germline gives CDR1 SQVTM, CDR2 ANQGSEA. V was shortened by 7 bases and J by 4 bases, with 7 bases between the two germline ends.

The rearrangement joins TRBV6-5 to TRBJ2-7; 9 positions agree with TRBD1. Germline lookup yields CDR1 MNHEY and CDR2 SVGAGI. The CDR3 loop spans 17 amino acids. The V and J ends lost 2 bases and 1 base, in that order; junction bases with no gene match: 9. Here the CDR3 DNA reads TGTGCCAGCAGTTACCGCCGACCGGGACAGGGTTCCTACGAGCAGTACTTC. As protein: CASSYRRPGQGSYEQYF.

The gene calls are TRBV18 and TRBJ2-5, with TRBD2 matching over 9 bases. Germline CDR1 reads KGHSH; CDR2 reads LQKENI. J gave up 5 bases and V 1 base, and 8 bases lay outside the gene matches. This CDR3 has 16 residues. CDR3 sequence (DNA): TGTGCCAGCTCACCACGCTCTAGCGGGACTGGTGAGACCCAGTACTTC. Protein product: CASSPRSSGTGETQYF.

This clonotype was recorded at least ten times. The CDR3 DNA is TGTGCCAGCAGTTATGGGGGCCGGGAGACCCAGTACTTC. It is translated as CASSYGGRETQYF. V is TRBV6-5 and J is TRBJ2-5, with D maybe TRBD1 (6 bases). The length of the CDR3 is 13 residues. Trimming took 3 bases from V and 5 from J, leaving 10 bases between them. Per the germline V gene, CDR1 is MNHEY and CDR2 is SVGAGI.

J is TRBJ2-7 and V is TRBV27, with unresolved D. Per the germline V gene, CDR1 is MNHEY and CDR2 is SMNVEV (reference sequence). Between the trimmed V and J ends, which lost 3 bases and 6 bases, there was a span of 15 bases. This CDR3 has 14 amino acids. In nucleotides, the CDR3 is TGTGCCAGCAGTTTCCGGCAGATGGTCGGCGAGCAGTACTTC. Its translation: CASSFRQMVGEQYF.

With respect to this clonotype: At one boundary the junction diverges from the germline segment, which might be a read error. V usage is TRBV7-9 and J usage is TRBJ1-2, with D possibly matching TRBD1 (5 bases). The CDR3 extends over 13 amino acids. CDR1 and CDR2 from the germline V gene are SEHNR and FQNEAQ (reference sequence). The CDR3 DNA reads as TGTGCCAACAGCTTAGGGACCATCTATGGCTACACCTTC. Amino acid sequence: CANSLGTIYGYTF.

The rearrangement links TRBV15 to TRBJ1-1; tentative D call: TRBD1 (6 bases). CDR1 and CDR2 (germline): LNHNV, YYDKDF (reference sequence). Trimming removed 1 base from V and 0 bases from J, with 18 bases in between. The CDR3 consists of 18 residues. For the CDR3, the DNA is TGTGCCACCAGCAGAGGGTTGACAGGTACTTTATTGAACACTGAAGCTTTCTTT. The encoded protein is CATSRGLTGTLLNTEAFF.